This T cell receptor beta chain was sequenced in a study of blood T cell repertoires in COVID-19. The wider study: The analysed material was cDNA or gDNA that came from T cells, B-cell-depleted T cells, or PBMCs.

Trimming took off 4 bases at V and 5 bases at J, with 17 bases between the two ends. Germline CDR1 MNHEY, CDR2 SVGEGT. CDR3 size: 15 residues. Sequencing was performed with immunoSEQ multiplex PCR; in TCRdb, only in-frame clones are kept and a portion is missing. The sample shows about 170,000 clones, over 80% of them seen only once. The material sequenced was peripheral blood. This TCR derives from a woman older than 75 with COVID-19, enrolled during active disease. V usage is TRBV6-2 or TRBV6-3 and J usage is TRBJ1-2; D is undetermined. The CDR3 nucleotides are TGTGCCAGCAGTTCACCAGGCCTTGGGAGGTATGGCTACACCTTC. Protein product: CASSSPGLGRYGYTF.